This entry is about one T cell receptor (beta chain). Its specificity is not known. The junction and the germline gene differ at one end; a read error may be behind it. Unsorted whole blood yielded the blood RNA, and germline DNA was also extracted. Presurgery, approximately 4.4 milliliters of peripheral blood were collected. The CDR3 loop spans 14 amino acids. CDR1 and CDR2 (germline): SGHAT, FQNNGV. TCR beta cDNA was made from around 520 ng total RNA with a constant-region primer. Slightly modified ARM-PCR, run as three nested multiplex PCR rounds, produced the TCR beta libraries. Each of the first two PCR rounds ran roughly 10 cycles with TRBV1-TRBV30 forward and C-beta reverse primers. TCRdb passed the multiplex PCR reads through MiXCR, listing each CDR3 protein once. Among about 320,000 distinct CDR3 sequences listed, about 62% were seen once. These data belong to a study of tumor-infiltrating lymphocytes in primary liver carcinoma. The wider study: Aged between 30 and 69 years, the patients were men and women.

Study-wide findings and caveats: When set against blood, tumors had a significantly higher top-250-clone fraction (p = 0.039).

The sequence was obtained from a man aged 40-55 years with primary liver carcinoma and hepatitis B virus infection. The sample taken for sequencing was peripheral blood. The chain links TRBV11-2 to TRBJ1-4; D remains unclear. CDR3 nucleotide sequence: TGTGTCAGCAGTTACGGACTGACTAATGAAAAACTGTTTTTT. It specifies CVSSYGLTNEKLFF.